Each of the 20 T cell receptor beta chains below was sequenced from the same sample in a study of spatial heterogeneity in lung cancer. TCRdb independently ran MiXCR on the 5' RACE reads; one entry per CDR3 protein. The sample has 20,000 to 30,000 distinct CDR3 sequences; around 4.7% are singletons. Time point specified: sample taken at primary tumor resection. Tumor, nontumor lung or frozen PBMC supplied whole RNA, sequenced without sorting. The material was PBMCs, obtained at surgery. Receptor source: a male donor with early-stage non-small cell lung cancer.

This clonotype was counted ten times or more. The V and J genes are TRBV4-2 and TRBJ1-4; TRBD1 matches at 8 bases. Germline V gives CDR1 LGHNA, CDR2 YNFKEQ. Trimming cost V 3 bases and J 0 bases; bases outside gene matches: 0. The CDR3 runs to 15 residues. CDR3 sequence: CASSQDRATNEKLFF. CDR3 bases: TGTGCCAGCAGCCAGGACAGGGCAACTAATGAAAAACTGTTTTTT.

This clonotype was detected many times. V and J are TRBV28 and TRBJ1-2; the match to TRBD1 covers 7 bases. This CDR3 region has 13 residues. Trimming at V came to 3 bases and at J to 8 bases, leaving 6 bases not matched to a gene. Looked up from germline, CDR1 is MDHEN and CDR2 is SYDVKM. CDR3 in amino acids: CASSLVGGFGYTF. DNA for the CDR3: TGTGCCAGCAGTTTGGTAGGGGGCTTCGGCTACACCTTC.

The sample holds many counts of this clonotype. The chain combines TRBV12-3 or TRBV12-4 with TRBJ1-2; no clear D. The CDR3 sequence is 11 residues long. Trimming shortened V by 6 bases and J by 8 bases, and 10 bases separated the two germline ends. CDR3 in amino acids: CASRISMGYTF. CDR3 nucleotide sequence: TGTGCCAGCAGAATCTCTATGGGCTACACCTTC.

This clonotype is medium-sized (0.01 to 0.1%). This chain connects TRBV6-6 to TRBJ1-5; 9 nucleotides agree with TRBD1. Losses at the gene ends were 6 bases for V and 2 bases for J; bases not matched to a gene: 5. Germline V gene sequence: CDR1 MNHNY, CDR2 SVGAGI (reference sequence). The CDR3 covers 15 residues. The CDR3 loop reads CASRPTGGGNQPQHF. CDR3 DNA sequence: TGTGCCAGCAGACCGACAGGGGGAGGCAATCAGCCCCAGCATTTT.

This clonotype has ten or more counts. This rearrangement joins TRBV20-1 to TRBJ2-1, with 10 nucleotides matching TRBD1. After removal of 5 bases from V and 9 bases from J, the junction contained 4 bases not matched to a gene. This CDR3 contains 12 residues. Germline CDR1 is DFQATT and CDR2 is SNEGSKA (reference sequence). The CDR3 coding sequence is TGCAGTGCTGGGGACAGGGGATTTGAGCAGTTCTTC. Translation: CSAGDRGFEQFF.

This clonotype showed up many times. CDR3 sequence (DNA): TGTGCCAGCAGTCCCGACAGATCAGCAGATACGCAGTATTTT. This gives the protein CASSPDRSADTQYF. The chain is built from TRBV7-9 and TRBJ2-3, with D possibly being TRBD1 (5 bases). The CDR3 runs 14 residues. Germline V gives CDR1 SEHNR, CDR2 FQNEAQ (reference sequence). V dropped 6 bases and J dropped 4 bases, with 14 bases sitting between them.

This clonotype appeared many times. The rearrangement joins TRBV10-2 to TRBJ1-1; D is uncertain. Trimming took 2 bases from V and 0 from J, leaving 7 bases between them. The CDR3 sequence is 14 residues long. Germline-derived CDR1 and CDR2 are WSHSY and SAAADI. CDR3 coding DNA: TGCGCCAGCAGTGAGCTGGTAGTGAACACTGAAGCTTTCTTT. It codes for CASSELVVNTEAFF.

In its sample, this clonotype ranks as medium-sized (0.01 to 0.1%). As DNA, the CDR3 is TGCGCCAGCAGCATTGGACAAGGCAATCAGCCCCAGCATTTT. Its translation is CASSIGQGNQPQHF. The gene calls are TRBV5-1 and TRBJ1-5; a possible D gene is TRBD1 (5 bases). Germline CDR1 and CDR2: SGHRS and YFSETQ. The CDR3 is 14 residues long. V was shortened by 4 bases and J by 2 bases, with 10 bases between the two germline ends.

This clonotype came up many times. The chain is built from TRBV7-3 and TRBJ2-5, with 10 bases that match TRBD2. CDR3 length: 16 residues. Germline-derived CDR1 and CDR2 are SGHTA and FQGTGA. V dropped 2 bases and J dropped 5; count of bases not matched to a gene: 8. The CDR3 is CASSLVPSGGRETQYF. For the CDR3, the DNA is TGTGCCAGCAGCTTAGTCCCTAGCGGGGGTCGGGAGACCCAGTACTTC.

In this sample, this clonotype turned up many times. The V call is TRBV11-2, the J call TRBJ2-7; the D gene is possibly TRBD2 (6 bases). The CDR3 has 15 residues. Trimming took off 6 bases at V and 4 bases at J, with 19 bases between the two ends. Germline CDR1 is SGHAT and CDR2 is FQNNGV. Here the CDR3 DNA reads TGTGCCAGCAGTTCAGGGATTTCGGGACTGTACGAGCAGTACTTC. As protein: CASSSGISGLYEQYF.

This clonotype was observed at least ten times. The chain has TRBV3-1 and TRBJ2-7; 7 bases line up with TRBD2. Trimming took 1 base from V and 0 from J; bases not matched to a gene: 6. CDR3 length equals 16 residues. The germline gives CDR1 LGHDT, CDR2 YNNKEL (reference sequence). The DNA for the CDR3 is TGTGCCAGCAGCCAAGGGCCGGGAGGCCTCTCCTACGAGCAGTACTTC. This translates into CASSQGPGGLSYEQYF.

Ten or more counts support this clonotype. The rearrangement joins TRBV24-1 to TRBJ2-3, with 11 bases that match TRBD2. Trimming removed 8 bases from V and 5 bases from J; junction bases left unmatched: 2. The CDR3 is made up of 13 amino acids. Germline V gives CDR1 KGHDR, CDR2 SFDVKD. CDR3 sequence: CATNLAGGDTQYF. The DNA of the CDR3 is TGTGCCACCAACCTAGCGGGAGGAGATACGCAGTATTTT.

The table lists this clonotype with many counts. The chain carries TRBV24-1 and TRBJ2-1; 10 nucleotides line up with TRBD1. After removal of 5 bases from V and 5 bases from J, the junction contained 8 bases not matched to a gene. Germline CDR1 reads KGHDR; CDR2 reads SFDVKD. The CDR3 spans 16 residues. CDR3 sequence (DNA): TGTGCCACCAGTGCCCGAGGGACAGGGGTCGACAATGAGCAGTTCTTC. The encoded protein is CATSARGTGVDNEQFF.

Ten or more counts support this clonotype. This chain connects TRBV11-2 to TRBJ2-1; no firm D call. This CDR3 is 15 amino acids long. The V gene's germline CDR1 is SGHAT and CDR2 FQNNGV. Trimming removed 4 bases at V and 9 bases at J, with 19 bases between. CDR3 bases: TGTGCCAGCAGCTATTCGCCTAATACGATTGGTGAGCAGTTCTTC. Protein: CASSYSPNTIGEQFF. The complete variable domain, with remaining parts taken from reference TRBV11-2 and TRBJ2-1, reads EAGVAQSPRYKIIEKRQSVAFWCNPISGHATLYWYQQILGQGPKLLIQFQNNGVVDDSQLPKDRFSAERLKGVDSTLKIQPAKLEDSAVYLCASSYSPNTIGEQFFGPGTRLTVL.

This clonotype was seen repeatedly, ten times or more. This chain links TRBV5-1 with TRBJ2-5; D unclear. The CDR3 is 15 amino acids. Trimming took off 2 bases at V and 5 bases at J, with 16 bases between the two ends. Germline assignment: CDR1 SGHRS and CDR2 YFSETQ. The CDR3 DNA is TGCGCCAGCAGCTTCTCCGCGACACTGGGGGAGACCCAGTACTTC. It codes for CASSFSATLGETQYF.

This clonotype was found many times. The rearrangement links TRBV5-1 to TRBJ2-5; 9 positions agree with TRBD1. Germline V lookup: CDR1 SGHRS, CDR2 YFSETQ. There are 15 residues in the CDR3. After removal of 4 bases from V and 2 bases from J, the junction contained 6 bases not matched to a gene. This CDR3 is CASSHRGLRQETQYF. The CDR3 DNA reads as TGCGCCAGCAGCCACAGGGGGCTCAGACAAGAGACCCAGTACTTC.

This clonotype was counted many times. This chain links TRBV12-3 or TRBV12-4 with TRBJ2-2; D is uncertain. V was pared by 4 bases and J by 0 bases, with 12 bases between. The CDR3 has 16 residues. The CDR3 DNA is TGTGCCAGCAGTTCCAGGCTCTTCCCGAACACCGGGGAGCTGTTTTTT. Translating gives CASSSRLFPNTGELFF.

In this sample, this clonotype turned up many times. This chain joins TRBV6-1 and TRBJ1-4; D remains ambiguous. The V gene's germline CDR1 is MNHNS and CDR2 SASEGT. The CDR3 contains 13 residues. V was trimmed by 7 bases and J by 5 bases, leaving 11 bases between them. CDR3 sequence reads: CASKRDANEKLFF. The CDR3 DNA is TGTGCCAGCAAGAGAGACGCCAATGAAAAACTGTTTTTT.

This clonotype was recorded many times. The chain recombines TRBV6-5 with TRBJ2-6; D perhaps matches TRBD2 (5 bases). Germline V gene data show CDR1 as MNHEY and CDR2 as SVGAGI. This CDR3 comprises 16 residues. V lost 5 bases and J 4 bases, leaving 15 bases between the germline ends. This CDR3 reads CASSRNEAAGANVLTF. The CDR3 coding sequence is TGTGCCAGCAGTAGGAACGAAGCGGCAGGGGCCAACGTCCTGACTTTC.

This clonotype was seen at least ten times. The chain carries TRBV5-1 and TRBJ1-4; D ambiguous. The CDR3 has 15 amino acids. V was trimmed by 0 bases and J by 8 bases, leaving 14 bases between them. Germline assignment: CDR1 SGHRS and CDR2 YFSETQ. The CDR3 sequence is CASSLAVGENEKLFF. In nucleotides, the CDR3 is TGCGCCAGCAGCTTGGCCGTCGGGGAGAACGAAAAACTGTTTTTT.